This TCR beta chain was identified in a study of metastatic and nonmetastatic thyroid tumors. Overall study: Malignant and benign thyroid patients had repertoires compared in peripheral blood and tumor or nodule tissue.

Thyroid surgery had not been preceded by any treatment in any patient. This clone was observed many times. Its antigen is not identified. Source study methods: Clinicopathological groups supplied CDR3 differences that were used to build a distant-metastasis classifier for papillary thyroid cancer. With MiXCR, TCRdb reprocessed the PCR reads. These V and J calls rely on TCRdb rather than the paper's analysis. The sample includes about 13,000 clones, more than 20% of them seen just once. Trimming at V came to 9 bases and at J to 1 base, leaving 11 bases not matched to a gene. Germline V gene sequence: CDR1 LNHDA, CDR2 SQIVND (reference sequence). This CDR3 has 16 amino acids. Broader study findings: TCR beta diversity was reportedly significantly higher in malignant thyroid tumors than benign nodules, in blood and tumor.

Sequencing used adjacent normal tissue. The chain recombines TRBV19 with TRBJ1-5, with 8 bases aligning to TRBD1. This TCR was recovered from a female donor with papillary thyroid cancer or a benign thyroid nodule (not recorded which). Some clones in this sample may be carry-over from other donors' samples. The DNA of the CDR3 is TGTGCCAGCTCCACAGGGGGGTATACGAGCAATCAGCCCCAGCATTTT. It codes for CASSTGGYTSNQPQHF.